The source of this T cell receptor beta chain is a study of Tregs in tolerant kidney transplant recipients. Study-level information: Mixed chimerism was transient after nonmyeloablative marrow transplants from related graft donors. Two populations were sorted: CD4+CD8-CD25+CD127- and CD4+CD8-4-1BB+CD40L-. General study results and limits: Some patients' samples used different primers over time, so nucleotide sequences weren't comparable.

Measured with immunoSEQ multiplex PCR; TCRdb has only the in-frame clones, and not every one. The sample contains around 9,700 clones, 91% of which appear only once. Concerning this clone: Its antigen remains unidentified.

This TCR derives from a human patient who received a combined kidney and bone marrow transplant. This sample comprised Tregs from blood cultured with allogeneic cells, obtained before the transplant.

CDR3 protein: CASSLVGRVSSGANVLTF. In DNA form, the CDR3 reads TGTGCCAGCAGCTTGGTGGGACGGGTAAGCTCTGGGGCCAACGTCCTGACTTTC. The genes are TRBV5-6 and TRBJ2-6, with D perhaps given as TRBD1 or TRBD2 (5 bases each). The V end lost 0 bases, the J end lost 0 bases, and 13 bases lay between the germline ends. The CDR3 extends over 18 amino acids. The V gene's germline CDR1 is SGHDT and CDR2 YYEEEE.